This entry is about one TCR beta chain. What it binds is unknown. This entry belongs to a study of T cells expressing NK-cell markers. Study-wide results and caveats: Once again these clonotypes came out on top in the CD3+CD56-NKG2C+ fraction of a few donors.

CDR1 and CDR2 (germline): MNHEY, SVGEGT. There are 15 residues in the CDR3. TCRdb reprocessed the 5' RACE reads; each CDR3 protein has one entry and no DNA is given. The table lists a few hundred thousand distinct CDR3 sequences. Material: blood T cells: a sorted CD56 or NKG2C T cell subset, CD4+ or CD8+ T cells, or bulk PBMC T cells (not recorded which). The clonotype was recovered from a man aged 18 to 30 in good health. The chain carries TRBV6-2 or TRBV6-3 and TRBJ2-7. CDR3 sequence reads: CASSYDSSGVTPQYF.